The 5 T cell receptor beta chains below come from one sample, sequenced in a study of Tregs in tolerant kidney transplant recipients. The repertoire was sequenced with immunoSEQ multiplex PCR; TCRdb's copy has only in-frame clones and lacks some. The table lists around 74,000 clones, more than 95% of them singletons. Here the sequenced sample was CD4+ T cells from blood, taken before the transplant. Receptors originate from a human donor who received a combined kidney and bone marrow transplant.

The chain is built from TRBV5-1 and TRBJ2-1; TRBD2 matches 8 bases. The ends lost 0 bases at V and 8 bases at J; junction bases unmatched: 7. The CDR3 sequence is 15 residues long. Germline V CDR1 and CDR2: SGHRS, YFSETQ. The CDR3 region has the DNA TGCGCCAGCAGCTTGGGTGTCGGGAGGGATGATGAGCAGTTCTTC. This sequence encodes CASSLGVGRDDEQFF.

CDR3 amino acids: CASSLAGVYEQYF. CDR3 in DNA: TGTGCCAGCAGCCTAGCGGGAGTCTACGAGCAGTACTTC. The chain is built from TRBV11-2 and TRBJ2-7; 10 nucleotides match TRBD2. Trimming at V came to 5 bases and at J to 3 bases, leaving 1 base not matched to a gene. The CDR3 has 13 residues. Per the germline V gene, CDR1 is SGHAT and CDR2 is FQNNGV.

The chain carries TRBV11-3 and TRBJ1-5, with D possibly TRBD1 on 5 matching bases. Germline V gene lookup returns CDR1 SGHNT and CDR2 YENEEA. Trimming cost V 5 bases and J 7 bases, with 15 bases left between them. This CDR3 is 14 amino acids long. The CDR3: CASSPTSGGQPQHF. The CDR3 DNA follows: TGTGCCAGCAGCCCAACTTCGGGGGGGCAGCCCCAGCATTTT.

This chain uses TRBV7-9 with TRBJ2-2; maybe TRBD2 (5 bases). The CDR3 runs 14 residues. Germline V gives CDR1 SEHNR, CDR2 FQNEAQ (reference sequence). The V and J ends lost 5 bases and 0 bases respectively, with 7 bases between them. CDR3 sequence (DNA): TGTGCCAGCAGCCCGACTACGAACACCGGGGAGCTGTTTTTT. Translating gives CASSPTTNTGELFF.

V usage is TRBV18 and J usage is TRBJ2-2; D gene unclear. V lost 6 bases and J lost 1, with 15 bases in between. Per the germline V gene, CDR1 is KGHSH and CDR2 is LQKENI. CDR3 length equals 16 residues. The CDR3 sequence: CASSIRWRKNTGELFF. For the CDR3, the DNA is TGTGCCAGCTCCATCCGCTGGCGGAAGAACACCGGGGAGCTGTTTTTT.